These T cell receptor beta chains were read from a single sample in a study of shared clonotypes between healthy human individuals. TCRdb's table, derived via immunoSEQ multiplex PCR, lists solely in-frame clones and lacks some. The sample has millions of clones; about 95% are singletons. Material: naive CD8+ T cells sorted from blood. The source of these receptors is a man younger than 35 in good health. The CDR3 runs from the conserved cysteine through the conserved F or W. Fields, in order: J gene, D gene, clone size, V gene, CDR3 DNA, CDR3 protein. A D gene is named only where the DNA matches it firmly. The size entry is marked missing in some rows and otherwise reads once, few, many or a size class.

TRBJ2-5 NA NA TRBV7-9 TGTGCCAGCACCTCGATAGTTCAAGAGACCCAGTACTTC CASTSIVQETQYF
TRBJ2-3 NA NA TRBV10-3 TGTGCCGTAGCCCACCGGCCGAGCACAGATACGCAGTATTTT CAVAHRPSTDTQYF
TRBJ2-7 NA NA TRBV23-1 TGCGCCAGCAGTCAATCTACGGCATTAAGCTCCTACGAGCAGTACTTC CASSQSTALSSYEQYF
TRBJ2-7 TRBD2 NA TRBV6-1 TGTGCCAGCACCTTAGCGGGGGCAACCTACGAGCAGTACTTC CASTLAGATYEQYF
TRBJ1-3 NA NA TRBV7-2 TGTGCCAGCAGCCCCCCCAGGGGTGACATTTCTGGAAACACCATATATTTT CASSPPRGDISGNTIYF
TRBJ2-1 NA NA TRBV5-1 TGCGCCAGCAGCCCACTCGGCCCCGATGAGCAGTTCTTC CASSPLGPDEQFF
TRBJ1-3 NA NA TRBV7-9 TGTGCCAGCAGCGCCCCACAGGGTACGGGAAACACCATATATTTT CASSAPQGTGNTIYF
TRBJ2-7 NA NA TRBV30 TGTGCCTGGTCGGAAGTGTGGGGGAGGGAGCAGTACTTC CAWSEVWGREQYF
TRBJ2-7 NA NA TRBV7-9 TGTGCCAGCAGGCGGGGCAACTACGAGCAGTACTTC CASRRGNYEQYF
TRBJ2-3 NA NA TRBV9 TGTGCCAGCAGCGTAGGGAGTCCAGATACGCAGTATTTT CASSVGSPDTQYF
TRBJ2-2 NA NA TRBV7-9 TGTGCCAGCAGCTGGGGGGTGTCGAACACCGGGGAGCTGTTTTTT CASSWGVSNTGELFF
TRBJ1-3 NA NA TRBV9 TGTGCCAGCAGCGTAGCCCCTGATGGAAACACCATATATTTT CASSVAPDGNTIYF
TRBJ1-1 TRBD1 NA TRBV14 TGTGCCAGCAGCCTGACGGGACAGGGATGGACTGAAGCTTTCTTT CASSLTGQGWTEAFF
TRBJ2-1 TRBD1 NA TRBV27 TGTGCCAGCAGCATGACAGGGAGAGTCTCCTACAATGAGCAGTTCTTC CASSMTGRVSYNEQFF
TRBJ2-1 TRBD2 NA TRBV9 TGTGCCAGCAGCGTTGATGCTAGCGGCTCCAATGAGCAGTTCTTC CASSVDASGSNEQFF
TRBJ2-2 TRBD1 NA TRBV4-1 TGCGCCAGCAGCCAAGATTTAGGACAGGGGGCTATCGGTTACACCGGGGAGCTGTTTTTT CASSQDLGQGAIGYTGELFF
TRBJ2-3 TRBD2 NA TRBV7-9 TGTGCCAGCAGCTTACCAGGACTAGGAAGCACAGATACGCAGTATTTT CASSLPGLGSTDTQYF
TRBJ2-1 NA NA TRBV30 TGTGCCTGCGACTGGGGGGCTAGCGCTACCTACAATGAGCAGTTCTTC CACDWGASATYNEQFF
TRBJ2-1 NA once TRBV29-1 TGCAGCGTTTTCGGAGGGACCTACAATGAGCAGTTCTTC CSVFGGTYNEQFF
TRBJ2-7 TRBD1 NA TRBV13 TGTGCCAGCAGCTCGACACAGGGGATGGCCTACGAGCAGTACTTC CASSSTQGMAYEQYF
TRBJ2-7 TRBD1 NA TRBV5-6 TGTGCCAGCAGCTTCTCAGGGGGCGGCACCTACGAGCAGTACTTC CASSFSGGGTYEQYF
TRBJ1-5 NA once TRBV14 TGTGCCAGCAGCCAGTTAGGGGAACAGCCCCAGCATTTT CASSQLGEQPQHF
TRBJ2-3 TRBD1 NA TRBV5-6 TGTGCCAGCAGCTTTGACAGGGTGAGGGCAGATACGCAGTATTTT CASSFDRVRADTQYF
TRBJ2-7 NA NA TRBV10-3 TGTGCCATCAGTGACGTGCAGATGAGAGAGCAGTACTTC CAISDVQMREQYF
TRBJ2-5 TRBD2 NA TRBV5-6 TGTGCCAGCAGCTTGGAGGTAGCGGGAGAACGAGAGACCCAGTACTTC CASSLEVAGERETQYF
TRBJ2-7 NA NA TRBV27 TGTGCCAGCAGTTTCGGGGACTCCACCTACGAGCAGTACTTC CASSFGDSTYEQYF
TRBJ2-1 NA NA TRBV6-5 TGTGCCAGCAGTTACCCGGGGGACAATGAGCAGTTCTTC CASSYPGDNEQFF
TRBJ1-2 NA NA TRBV6-5 TGTGCCAGCAGTTATTCGGGATTGGGCTACACCTTC CASSYSGLGYTF
TRBJ2-5 TRBD2 NA TRBV27 TGTGCCAGCAGTTCCGGACCTTTCGCGGGGGTTCAAGAGACCCAGTACTTC CASSSGPFAGVQETQYF
TRBJ2-7 NA NA TRBV18 TGTGCCAGCTCACCACCGGAGGGCGGCTACGAGCAGTACTTC CASSPPEGGYEQYF
TRBJ2-6 NA NA TRBV7-6 TGTGCCAGCAGCCATTTCGCCCTTTCTGGGGCCAACGTCCTGACTTTC CASSHFALSGANVLTF
TRBJ2-5 NA NA TRBV10-2 TGCGCCAGCAGTGAGCCCGACAGGAGCCAAGAGACCCAGTACTTC CASSEPDRSQETQYF
TRBJ2-3 TRBD2 NA TRBV9 TGTGCCAGCAGCGTAGGCCTAGCGGGAGCTCTAACTCACACGGATACGCAGTATTTT CASSVGLAGALTHTDTQYF
TRBJ2-7 NA NA TRBV6-1 TGTGCCAGCAGTGAAGTGGGGGGCACTTCCTACGAGCAGTACTTC CASSEVGGTSYEQYF
TRBJ2-7 TRBD1 NA TRBV5-4 TGTGCCAGCAGCTTGGCCGGGACAGGGAGTTCCTACGAGCAGTACTTC CASSLAGTGSSYEQYF
TRBJ2-7 TRBD1 NA TRBV12-5 TGTGCTAGTGCCTCGACAGGGTCCCCCTACGAGCAGTACTTC CASASTGSPYEQYF
TRBJ1-5 NA NA TRBV27 TGTGCCAGCAGTTTGACGTTCGCAGTTTATAGCAATCAGCCCCAGCATTTT CASSLTFAVYSNQPQHF
TRBJ2-1 NA NA TRBV4-2 TGTGCCAGCAGCCAAGAGGACACGTACAATGAGCAGTTCTTC CASSQEDTYNEQFF
TRBJ2-3 NA NA TRBV27 TGTGCCAGCAGTTTAATCTGGGCAGGGCCGAACACAGATACGCAGTATTTT CASSLIWAGPNTDTQYF
TRBJ2-1 NA NA TRBV5-1 TGCGCCAGCAGCTTGGCTCTATCCATCAGCTCCTACAATGAGCAGTTCTTC CASSLALSISSYNEQFF
TRBJ2-7 NA NA TRBV28 TGTGCCAGCAGTTTAAGGGGCTCCTACGAGCAGTACTTC CASSLRGSYEQYF
TRBJ2-7 NA NA TRBV11-1 TGTGCCAGCAGCACAGCGGGACAGGACCTAGACATTACCTCCTACGAGCAGTACTTC CASSTAGQDLDITSYEQYF
TRBJ2-7 TRBD1 NA TRBV5-8 TGTGCCAGCAGCCTGGAGGACAGGGCCCCCTCCTACGAGCAGTACTTC CASSLEDRAPSYEQYF
TRBJ1-1 NA NA TRBV29-1 TGCAGCGTTGAAGTCGGTCTTAACACTGAAGCTTTCTTT CSVEVGLNTEAFF
TRBJ1-6 NA NA TRBV4-2 TGTGCCAGCAGCCACGAACAGGGATCTTACAATTCACCCCTCCACTTT CASSHEQGSYNSPLHF